What follows are 18 T cell receptor beta chains derived from one specimen sequenced in a study of T cell responses to AZD1222 COVID-19 vaccine. The assay was immunoSEQ multiplex PCR, and TCRdb's table has in-frame clones only and misses some. The sample lists about 150,000 clones, 93% occurring once. The source was peripheral blood, collected on day 0 of AZD1222 vaccination. The receptor set was obtained from an adult in good health.

This chain joins TRBV3-1 (or the pseudogene TRBV3-2) and TRBJ2-7; 11 bases agree with TRBD2. The length of the CDR3 is 14 residues. Germline V CDR1 and CDR2: LGHDT, YNNKEL (reference sequence). V was pared by 6 bases and J by 5 bases, with 6 bases of the junction left unmatched. CDR3 DNA sequence: TGTGCCAGCAGAATGGCACTAGCGGGAGACGAGCAGTACTTC. It specifies CASRMALAGDEQYF.

J is TRBJ2-1 and V is TRBV5-5, with TRBD2 identical over 9 bases. This CDR3 contains 15 residues. V shed 0 bases, J shed 6 bases, and the junction held 4 bases outside the gene matches. CDR1 SGHKS and CDR2 YYEKEE come from the germline V gene (reference sequence). The CDR3 is CASSLELAGVNEQFF. The DNA for the CDR3 is TGTGCCAGCAGCTTGGAATTAGCGGGAGTCAATGAGCAGTTCTTC.

The rearrangement joins TRBV10-1 to TRBJ1-3; D gene uncertain. V lost 8 bases and J 0 bases, leaving 5 bases between the germline ends. The CDR3 sequence is 12 residues long. The V gene's germline CDR1 is WNHNN and CDR2 SYGVQD (reference sequence). The CDR3 is CASRNSGNTIYF. The CDR3 DNA is TGCGCCAGCCGAAACTCTGGAAACACCATATATTTT.

This clone was counted only a few times. The V call is TRBV5-1, the J call TRBJ1-5; D uncertain. V lost 2 bases and J 1 base, leaving 13 bases between the germline ends. The CDR3 has 16 amino acids. Germline values: CDR1 SGHRS, CDR2 YFSETQ. The CDR3 reads CASSLAALGSNQPQHF. In nucleotides, the CDR3 is TGCGCCAGCAGCTTAGCCGCCTTAGGCAGCAATCAGCCCCAGCATTTT.

This chain links TRBV7-9 with TRBJ1-5; no definite D call. Trimming left V 4 bases short and J 0 bases short, with 7 bases between. The CDR3 is made up of 14 amino acids. CDR1 and CDR2 from the germline V gene are SEHNR and FQNEAQ (reference sequence). CDR3 region: CASSSSGSNQPQHF. CDR3 nucleotides: TGTGCCAGCAGCTCCAGCGGTAGCAATCAGCCCCAGCATTTT.

The chain joins TRBV28 to TRBJ1-1; D uncertain. Per the germline V gene, CDR1 is MDHEN and CDR2 is SYDVKM. The V end lost 2 bases, the J end lost 10 bases, and 14 bases lay between the germline ends. The CDR3 has 13 residues. This CDR3 reads CASSLRRPAGAFF. The CDR3 DNA reads TGTGCCAGCAGTTTAAGGCGACCCGCCGGAGCTTTCTTT.

The rearrangement links TRBV7-2 to TRBJ2-7, with D uncertain. The V end was cut by 1 base, the J end by 4 bases, with 14 bases between. Per the germline V gene, CDR1 is SGHTA and CDR2 is FQGNSA. The CDR3 consists of 15 residues. The CDR3 nucleotides are TGTGCCAGCAGCTTAGGAGCAGGCGGCCGGTACGAGCAGTACTTC. Translated: CASSLGAGGRYEQYF.

The chain joins TRBV6-5 to TRBJ1-4, with a weak D call TRBD1 (6 bases). V was shortened by 5 bases and J by 7 bases, with 11 bases between the two germline ends. The CDR3 runs to 13 residues. Germline assignment: CDR1 MNHEY and CDR2 SVGAGI. The CDR3: CASSRTESEKLFF. The CDR3 nucleotides are TGTGCCAGCAGTCGGACAGAAAGTGAAAAACTGTTTTTT.

This clone occurred once. The chain uses TRBV28 and TRBJ1-2; D unclear. V was shortened by 0 bases and J by 7 bases, with 9 bases between the two germline ends. The CDR3 is 13 amino acids. From germline, CDR1 is MDHEN and CDR2 SYDVKM. CDR3 bases: TGTGCCAGCAGTTTATGGGATGGGCCTGGCTACACCTTC. The encoded protein is CASSLWDGPGYTF.

The chain joins TRBV15 to TRBJ1-2; perhaps TRBD1 as D (5 bases). Germline V CDR1 and CDR2: LNHNV, YYDKDF (reference sequence). CDR3 length: 13 residues. Trimming took off 5 bases at V and 8 bases at J, with 15 bases between the two ends. The CDR3 is CATSARLGDGYTF. Here the CDR3 DNA reads TGTGCCACCAGCGCCCGCCTAGGGGACGGCTACACCTTC.

V usage is TRBV14 and J usage is TRBJ1-2; 9 bases are shared with TRBD1. The CDR3 extends over 15 amino acids. Germline trimming cut 1 base from V and 7 bases from J; bases unmatched to any gene: 7. Germline assignment: CDR1 SGHDN and CDR2 FVKESK. CDR3 nucleotides: TGTGCCAGCAGCCAAGGCCGGACAGGGGTACGTGGCTACACCTTC. Protein sequence: CASSQGRTGVRGYTF. Using reference TRBV14 and TRBJ1-2 for the parts outside the CDR3, the full variable domain is EAGVTQFPSHSVIEKGQTVTLRCDPISGHDNLYWYRRVMGKEIKFLLHFVKESKQDESGMPNNRFLAERTGGTYSTLKVQPAELEDSGVYFCASSQGRTGVRGYTFGSGTRLTVV.

The V call is TRBV2, the J call TRBJ2-2; weak D call: TRBD1 (5 bases). This CDR3 contains 15 residues. V was clipped by 6 bases and J by 2 bases, with 13 bases between them. The germline gives CDR1 SNHLY, CDR2 FYNNEI. This chain's CDR3 is CASRPHRPNTGELFF. CDR3 DNA sequence: TGTGCCAGCAGGCCCCACAGGCCCAACACCGGGGAGCTGTTTTTT.

This chain links TRBV25-1 with TRBJ2-1; 9 bases are shared with TRBD1. V shed 4 bases, J shed 0 bases, and the junction held 10 bases outside the gene matches. The CDR3 runs 18 residues. Germline V gives CDR1 MGHDK, CDR2 SYGVNS. The CDR3 spells CASSAFSGTGSSYNEQFF. The CDR3 DNA reads TGTGCCAGCAGTGCCTTCTCCGGGACAGGGAGCTCCTACAATGAGCAGTTCTTC.

The chain joins TRBV7-2 to TRBJ1-2; maybe TRBD1 (6 bases). The CDR3 has 14 amino acids. Per the germline V gene, CDR1 is SGHTA and CDR2 is FQGNSA. Between the trimmed V and J ends, which lost 2 bases and 1 base, there was a span of 8 bases. CDR3 amino acids: CASSLQGSNYGYTF. DNA for the CDR3: TGTGCCAGCAGCTTACAGGGGAGTAACTATGGCTACACCTTC.

The chain combines TRBV10-3 with TRBJ1-2; TRBD1 is a possible D gene (6 bases). The CDR3 runs 12 residues. V was trimmed by 2 bases and J by 8 bases, leaving 9 bases between them. The germline V gene encodes CDR1 ENHRY and CDR2 SYGVKD. CDR3 sequence (DNA): TGTGCCATCAGTGAGAGGGGGTGGGGCTACACCTTC. The encoded protein is CAISERGWGYTF.

The rearrangement uses TRBV25-1 and TRBJ1-3; the D is unclear. This CDR3 has 16 amino acids. The germline CDR1 and CDR2 sequences are MGHDK and SYGVNS. V was pared by 1 base and J by 0 bases, with 10 bases between. This chain's CDR3 is CASSESGHASGNTIYF. In nucleotides, the CDR3 is TGTGCCAGCAGTGAATCTGGCCATGCCTCTGGAAACACCATATATTTT.

This chain uses TRBV7-2 with TRBJ2-7, with 8 bases that match TRBD2. The CDR3 runs 16 residues. Germline V gene lookup returns CDR1 SGHTA and CDR2 FQGNSA. J gave up 0 bases and V 0 bases, and 4 bases lay outside the gene matches. The CDR3 reads CASSLAASGSSYEQYF. Here the CDR3 DNA reads TGTGCCAGCAGCTTAGCGGCTAGCGGGTCCTCCTACGAGCAGTACTTC.

This chain connects TRBV5-1 to TRBJ1-6; D is ambiguous. Germline CDR1 and CDR2: SGHRS and YFSETQ. The CDR3 has 15 amino acids. V lost 5 bases to trimming and J lost 6 bases, with 15 bases between them. CDR3 residues: CASRESLLSNSPLHF. The CDR3 DNA is TGCGCCAGCAGGGAATCACTTCTGAGTAATTCACCCCTCCACTTT.